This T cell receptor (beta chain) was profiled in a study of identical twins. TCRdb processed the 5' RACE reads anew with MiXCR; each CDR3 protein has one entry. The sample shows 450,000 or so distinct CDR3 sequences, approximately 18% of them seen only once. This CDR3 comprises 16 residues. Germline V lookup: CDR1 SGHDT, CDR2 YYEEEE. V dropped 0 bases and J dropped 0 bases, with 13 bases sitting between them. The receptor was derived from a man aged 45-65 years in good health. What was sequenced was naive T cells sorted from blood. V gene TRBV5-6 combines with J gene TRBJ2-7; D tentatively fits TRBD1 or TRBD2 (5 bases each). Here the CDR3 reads CASSLGWGTPSYEQYF. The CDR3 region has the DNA TGTGCCAGCAGCTTGGGTTGGGGGACCCCCTCCTACGAGCAGTACTTC.